These T cell receptor beta chains were read from a single sample in a study of T-cell memory formation after mild COVID-19. TCRdb fed the 5' RACE reads into MiXCR, producing one record per CDR3 protein. The repertoire has around 340,000 distinct CDR3 sequences, more than 20% of them found once; the top ten carry 9.5% to 15%. Sequences were obtained from PBMCs or a T cell subset sorted from them (not recorded which). These receptors came from an adult woman who had mild COVID-19 (a few samples of this study predate the infection). Cell type and time point are not known. Both conserved end residues are part of each CDR3. Fields, in order: CDR3 protein, CDR3 DNA, V gene, J gene, clone size, D gene. A D gene is named only where the DNA matches it firmly. Some rows mark clone size as missing; the rest say once, few, many or name a class of expanded clone.

CDR3aa: CASSQPGRGTGELFF; CDR3nt: TGTGCCAGCAGCCAACCCGGCCGGGGGACCGGGGAGCTGTTTTTT; v_gene: TRBV4-2; j_gene: TRBJ2-2; abundance: -; d_gene: -
CDR3aa: CASSSSVAKNIQYF; CDR3nt: TGTGCCAGCAGCTCCTCGGTGGCAAAAAACATTCAGTACTTC; v_gene: TRBV7-2; j_gene: TRBJ2-4; abundance: -; d_gene: -
CDR3aa: CASSYSGPRGGSYEQYF; CDR3nt: TGTGCCAGCAGTTACTCGGGTCCCAGGGGGGGTTCCTACGAGCAGTACTTC; v_gene: TRBV6-6; j_gene: TRBJ2-7; abundance: -; d_gene: -
CDR3aa: CASSLGRDNEQFF; CDR3nt: TGTGCCAGCAGCTTAGGCAGGGACAATGAGCAGTTCTTC; v_gene: TRBV7-8; j_gene: TRBJ2-1; abundance: many; d_gene: -
CDR3aa: CAKKGASETQYF; CDR3nt: TGTGCCAAAAAGGGGGCTAGCGAGACCCAGTACTTC; v_gene: TRBV10-3; j_gene: TRBJ2-5; abundance: few; d_gene: TRBD1
CDR3aa: CASSFSSGSTGELFF; CDR3nt: TGTGCCAGCAGTTTCTCTAGCGGGAGCACCGGGGAGCTGTTTTTT; v_gene: TRBV12-3/TRBV12-4; j_gene: TRBJ2-2; abundance: -; d_gene: TRBD2
CDR3aa: CASSLSPGPINEQYF; CDR3nt: TGTGCCAGCAGTTTATCCCCCGGGCCTATTAACGAGCAGTACTTC; v_gene: TRBV27; j_gene: TRBJ2-7; abundance: -; d_gene: -
CDR3aa: CASSLSHRTEAFF; CDR3nt: TGTGCCAGCAGCTTAAGTCACAGGACTGAAGCTTTCTTT; v_gene: TRBV7-9; j_gene: TRBJ1-1; abundance: few; d_gene: -
CDR3aa: CASSLAGTGGSTDTQYF; CDR3nt: TGTGCCAGCAGCTTAGCGGGTACGGGGGGGAGCACAGATACGCAGTATTTT; v_gene: TRBV7-6; j_gene: TRBJ2-3; abundance: -; d_gene: TRBD2
CDR3aa: CSVVGQGGYEQYF; CDR3nt: TGCAGCGTTGTGGGGCAGGGTGGCTACGAGCAGTACTTC; v_gene: TRBV29-1; j_gene: TRBJ2-7; abundance: -; d_gene: -
CDR3aa: CASSLARTGGRSGYTF; CDR3nt: TGTGCCAGCAGCTTAGCTCGGACAGGGGGCCGATCTGGCTACACCTTC; v_gene: TRBV7-2; j_gene: TRBJ1-2; abundance: -; d_gene: TRBD1
CDR3aa: CASSHGQGTNEQFF; CDR3nt: TGTGCCAGCAGCCACGGACAGGGGACCAATGAGCAGTTCTTC; v_gene: TRBV3-1; j_gene: TRBJ2-1; abundance: -; d_gene: TRBD1
CDR3aa: CASSKAGYRGNTGELFF; CDR3nt: TGTGCCAGCAGCAAGGCCGGTTATCGGGGTAACACCGGGGAGCTGTTTTTT; v_gene: TRBV21-1; j_gene: TRBJ2-2; abundance: many; d_gene: -
CDR3aa: CASSFRPSAHEQFF; CDR3nt: TGTGCCAGCAGCTTCCGGCCTAGCGCCCATGAGCAGTTCTTC; v_gene: TRBV11-2; j_gene: TRBJ2-1; abundance: few; d_gene: -
CDR3aa: CATSLGPVPIDTDTQYF; CDR3nt: TGTGCCACCTCCCTTGGGCCCGTCCCTATTGACACAGATACGCAGTATTTT; v_gene: TRBV6-1; j_gene: TRBJ2-3; abundance: few; d_gene: -
CDR3aa: CASSPDRRKTQYF; CDR3nt: TGTGCCAGCAGCCCAGACAGGCGAAAGACGCAGTATTTT; v_gene: TRBV7-8; j_gene: TRBJ2-3; abundance: -; d_gene: -
CDR3aa: CASSLILAGYNEQFF; CDR3nt: TGTGCCAGCAGCTTGATTCTAGCGGGATACAATGAGCAGTTCTTC; v_gene: TRBV5-6; j_gene: TRBJ2-1; abundance: -; d_gene: TRBD2
CDR3aa: CASSQDPAGGLSSYNEQFF; CDR3nt: TGCGCCAGCAGCCAAGATCCAGCGGGGGGCCTGAGCTCCTACAATGAGCAGTTCTTC; v_gene: TRBV4-1; j_gene: TRBJ2-1; abundance: once; d_gene: TRBD2
CDR3aa: CASSSKGNYEQYF; CDR3nt: TGTGCCAGCAGTTCCAAAGGGAACTACGAGCAGTACTTC; v_gene: TRBV6-6; j_gene: TRBJ2-7; abundance: -; d_gene: -
CDR3aa: CASSTGQGLSYGYTF; CDR3nt: TGTGCCAGCAGCACCGGACAGGGATTGAGCTATGGCTACACCTTC; v_gene: TRBV5-6; j_gene: TRBJ1-2; abundance: few; d_gene: TRBD1
CDR3aa: CSVAGSYYEQYF; CDR3nt: TGCAGCGTTGCCGGGTCATACTACGAGCAGTACTTC; v_gene: TRBV29-1; j_gene: TRBJ2-7; abundance: -; d_gene: -
CDR3aa: CAISDVAGVNTGELFF; CDR3nt: TGTGCCATCAGTGACGTAGCGGGGGTGAACACCGGGGAGCTGTTTTTT; v_gene: TRBV10-3; j_gene: TRBJ2-2; abundance: -; d_gene: TRBD2
CDR3aa: CASTGTGSWNEQFF; CDR3nt: TGTGCCAGCACCGGGACAGGGTCTTGGAATGAGCAGTTCTTC; v_gene: TRBV2; j_gene: TRBJ2-1; abundance: -; d_gene: TRBD1
CDR3aa: CASSADGRGGNQPQHF; CDR3nt: TGTGCCAGCAGCGCGGACGGCCGGGGAGGCAATCAGCCCCAGCATTTT; v_gene: TRBV9; j_gene: TRBJ1-5; abundance: -; d_gene: -
CDR3aa: CASSQPRERTKGNGYTF; CDR3nt: TGCGCCAGCAGCCAACCGCGGGAGCGTACCAAGGGTAATGGCTACACCTTC; v_gene: TRBV4-1; j_gene: TRBJ1-2; abundance: -; d_gene: -
CDR3aa: CASSTTSGRLRFEQYF; CDR3nt: TGTGCCAGCAGCACAACTAGCGGGAGGTTGCGCTTCGAGCAGTACTTC; v_gene: TRBV7-2; j_gene: TRBJ2-7; abundance: -; d_gene: TRBD2
CDR3aa: CASRGTPGLADNEQFF; CDR3nt: TGCGCCAGCAGGGGGACTCCGGGACTAGCGGACAATGAGCAGTTCTTC; v_gene: TRBV5-1; j_gene: TRBJ2-1; abundance: once; d_gene: TRBD2
CDR3aa: CASSLAAAARGTGELFF; CDR3nt: TGTGCCAGCAGCTTAGCGGCAGCGGCCCGAGGGACCGGGGAGCTGTTTTTT; v_gene: TRBV7-8; j_gene: TRBJ2-2; abundance: -; d_gene: -
CDR3aa: CASTRAGYGYTF; CDR3nt: TGTGCCAGCACCAGGGCCGGGTATGGCTACACCTTC; v_gene: TRBV2; j_gene: TRBJ1-2; abundance: -; d_gene: -
CDR3aa: CASSEFTSGRFSTGELFF; CDR3nt: TGTGCCAGCAGCGAGTTCACTAGCGGGAGATTCAGCACCGGGGAGCTGTTTTTT; v_gene: TRBV11-3; j_gene: TRBJ2-2; abundance: -; d_gene: TRBD2